Reported below is one T cell receptor beta chain. No antigen is known for it. Per the authors' pipeline: Junction-only sequences without quality scores were provided by ImmunoSEQ, so filtering was different. Profiled with immunoSEQ multiplex PCR; TCRdb holds only in-frame clones, not every one. Clonal size and the V and J genes are those of that table, whereas D and trimming came from the DNA. The sample lists more than 850,000 clones; around 78% were seen once. Germline V gene data show CDR1 as SGDLS and CDR2 as YYNGEE. This CDR3 region has 17 residues. V lost 3 bases and J lost 6; bases outside the gene matches: 12. From CD4+ cells came CD45RA+ naive and CD45RA-negative memory subsets. This sample was included in a study of shared clonotypes between healthy human individuals. Study-wide findings and caveats: As a rule, naive subsets had a larger estimated richness than memory subsets.

The chain uses TRBV9 and TRBJ1-4; 9 bases are a match to TRBD1. The clonotype originates from a man aged 18 to 30 in good health. Some clones in this sample may be carry-over from other donors' samples. The sequenced sample was memory CD4+ T cells from PBMCs. Subset described: CD45RA-negative fraction. The CDR3 is CASSEWDRDGVDEKLFF. The CDR3 nucleotides read TGTGCCAGCAGCGAGTGGGACAGGGACGGAGTCGATGAAAAACTGTTTTTT. The variable domain in full, completed from reference TRBV9 and TRBJ1-4, reads DSGVTQTPKHLITATGQRVTLRCSPRSGDLSVYWYQQSLDQGLQFLIQYYNGEERAKGNILERFSAQQFPDLHSELNLSSLELGDSALYFCASSEWDRDGVDEKLFFGSGTQLSVL.